This TCR beta chain was documented in a study of early T cells in non-severe SARS-CoV-2 infection. The study's findings and limits: VDJdb matching, biased toward anti-spike CD8 responses, missed private and CD4 specificities.

V was clipped by 5 bases and J by 0 bases, with 13 bases between them. The CDR3 covers 16 residues. Looked up from germline, CDR1 is SEHNR and CDR2 is FQNEAQ (reference sequence). As for this clonotype: The antigen remains undetermined.

Unique molecular identifiers were affixed to single, distinct cDNA molecules. Using its own MiXCR run on the 5' RACE reads, TCRdb lists one record per CDR3 protein. The sample includes 120,000 or so distinct CDR3 sequences, roughly 12% of them seen just once. This chain uses TRBV7-9 with TRBJ1-4; no reliable D call. The sequence came from an adult who was a healthcare worker with PCR-confirmed SARS-CoV-2 infection or an uninfected control (not recorded which). The sequencing here drew on whole blood, taken at baseline. This CDR3 reads CASSGDKIATNEKLFF. CDR3 DNA sequence: TGTGCCAGCAGCGGTGACAAGATAGCAACTAATGAAAAACTGTTTTTT.